This entry features one TCR beta chain sequence. The data originate from a study of T cells in Graves' hyperthyroidism and ophthalmopathy. About the research overall: Peripheral blood was obtained at initial diagnosis, preceding any treatment.

RNA transcripts yielded amplified TCR beta CDR3 regions. The HTBI primer set drove a first-round RT-PCR of the TCR CDR3. TCRdb reprocessed the multiplex PCR reads with MiXCR, giving one entry per CDR3 protein. Altogether about 290,000 distinct CDR3 sequences are present, approximately 14% being singletons, with the ten largest covering roughly 8.2%. Germline CDR1 and CDR2: MNHNS and SASEGT. This CDR3 comprises 14 residues. V gave up 5 bases and J gave up 3 bases, with 14 bases separating them. The source of this sequence is a woman aged 40-49 years with Graves' hyperthyroidism. The chain links TRBV6-1 to TRBJ2-7, with D possibly TRBD1 on 6 matching bases. The sample consisted of blood. Here the CDR3 DNA reads TGTGCCAGCAGTAAGGACAGTGTGGTCTACGAGCAGTACTTC. Protein product: CASSKDSVVYEQYF.